The 16 T cell receptor beta chains presented below share a single source sample, sequenced in a study of immune heterogeneity within non-small cell lung tumors. Multiplex PCR amplified TCR beta CDR3 with 32 V and 13 J primers. One entry per CDR3 protein results from TCRdb running MiXCR on the multiplex PCR reads. Among 4,600 or so distinct CDR3 sequences, approximately 35% were seen once, and the ten largest hold 25% to 30%. At 600 to 750 ng per sample, bulk tumor genomic DNA provided the template. Collection of several biopsies per primary tumor, spaced far apart, took place during surgery. Enrolled patients presented with newly diagnosed, previously untreated non-small cell lung cancer and underwent curative surgery. The sequencing input was lung tumor tissue. These receptors were collected from a woman between 45 and 65 years old with non-small cell lung cancer.

In its sample, this clonotype is medium-sized. This rearrangement joins TRBV12-3 or TRBV12-4 to TRBJ1-1; 8 nucleotides line up with TRBD1. V dropped 6 bases and J dropped 5; count of bases not matched to a gene: 11. This CDR3 spans 15 amino acids. This CDR3 is CASRTRDRGGTEAFF. As DNA, the CDR3 is TGTGCCAGCAGAACCCGTGACAGGGGAGGAACTGAAGCTTTCTTT.

This clonotype ranks as medium-sized (0.01 to 0.1%). The genes are TRBV5-1 and TRBJ2-7; TRBD2 is a possible D gene (6 bases). The CDR3 loop spans 16 amino acids. Trimming removed 0 bases at V and 1 base at J, with 14 bases between. CDR1 and CDR2 (germline): SGHRS, YFSETQ. CDR3 sequence: CASSLVTAGGSYEQYF. The CDR3 bases are TGCGCCAGCAGCTTGGTTACAGCGGGTGGGTCCTACGAGCAGTACTTC.

The sample holds many counts of this clonotype. The junction departs from the called germline gene at one end, perhaps through a read error. The chain employs TRBV7-2 and TRBJ1-5; D call uncertain. Looked up from germline, CDR1 is SGHTA and CDR2 is FQGNSA. This CDR3 contains 14 residues. CDR3 coding DNA: TGTGCCAACAGCTTAGCGATCATCAATCAGCCCCAGCATTTT. It is translated as CANSLAIINQPQHF.

This clonotype qualifies as medium-sized (0.01 to 0.1%). The gene calls are TRBV7-9 and TRBJ1-4; D is unclear. The V gene lost 5 bases and the J gene lost 7 bases, with 17 bases spanning the gap. Germline V CDR1 and CDR2: SEHNR, FQNEAQ (reference sequence). The CDR3 consists of 15 residues. Written as DNA, the CDR3 is TGTGCCAGCAGCATGGCTTTGCAGCGGGGTGAAAAACTGTTTTTT. It is translated as CASSMALQRGEKLFF.

Details on this clonotype: One junction end disagrees with the germline gene, perhaps due to a read error. This chain joins TRBV24-1 and TRBJ1-2, with D tentatively TRBD1 (6 bases). Looked up from germline, CDR1 is KGHDR and CDR2 is SFDVKD. This CDR3 contains 15 residues. The CDR3: CSTSDGQCVNYGYTF. Here the CDR3 DNA reads TGTTCCACCAGTGATGGACAGTGTGTGAACTATGGCTACACCTTC.

In the case of this clonotype: This may be a read error, as it is one base from a much larger clone. The chain links TRBV6-2 or TRBV6-3 to TRBJ2-7, with 8 bases that match TRBD2. Germline V gene data show CDR1 as MNHEY and CDR2 as SVGEGT. V dropped 6 bases and J dropped 7; count of bases not matched to a gene: 5. CDR3 length: 12 amino acids. CDR3 loop: CASRRTSNEQYF. The DNA of the CDR3 is TGTGCCAGCAGACGGACTAGCAATGAGCAGTACTTC.

The chain recombines TRBV3-1 with TRBJ2-7; D possibly matches TRBD1 or TRBD2 (6 bases each). CDR3 length: 13 amino acids. V was trimmed by 4 bases and J by 6 bases, leaving 13 bases between them. CDR1 is LGHDT, CDR2 YNNKEL, per germline (reference sequence). The CDR3 protein is CASSREGGSEQYF. DNA of the CDR3: TGTGCCAGCAGCCGCGAGGGGGGCTCCGAGCAGTACTTC.

Turning to this clonotype: The missing conserved phenylalanine or tryptophan at the end of this CDR3 makes a read error likely. The DNA is omitted, as the CDR3 cannot be located on it reliably, and the CDR3 follows TCRdb's listing. The CDR3 is CASSPRGRDEQYFGP. The chain links TRBV5-1 to TRBJ2-3; the table's D call, TRBD1, was not checked against the DNA. Germline V lookup: CDR1 SGHRS, CDR2 YFSETQ. Including both end residues, the CDR3 is 15 amino acids long.

The sample holds a few counts of this clonotype. This may be a read error, as it is one base from a much larger clone. CDR3 region: CASSPDGLSTEAFF. CDR3 coding DNA: TGTGCCAGCAGTCCGGACGGCTTGAGCACTGAAGCTTTCTTT. The chain is built from TRBV2 and TRBJ1-1; no firm D call. The CDR3 covers 14 residues. The V gene's germline CDR1 is SNHLY and CDR2 FYNNEI. V was shortened by 5 bases and J by 4 bases, with 14 bases between the two germline ends.

This clonotype has only a few counts. The gene calls are TRBV6-5 and TRBJ2-2; no clear D. The V end lost 2 bases, the J end lost 0 bases, and 7 bases lay between the germline ends. There are 15 residues in the CDR3. Germline V lookup: CDR1 MNHEY, CDR2 SVGAGI. The chain's CDR3 is CASSYHNTNTGELFF. CDR3 in DNA: TGTGCCAGCAGTTACCACAATACGAACACCGGGGAGCTGTTTTTT.

As concerns this clonotype: A clone one base away is much larger, so this may be a read error. It is likely a read error, because the conserved phenylalanine at the end of the CDR3 is missing. CDR3 sequence reads: CASSLLLETQYL. The CDR3, as DNA: TGTGCCAGCAGTTTGTTGCTAGAGACCCAGTACTTA. This chain joins TRBV28 and TRBJ2-5; D uncertain. The V end was cut by 3 bases, the J end by 4 bases, with 6 bases between. Germline V gives CDR1 MDHEN, CDR2 SYDVKM. This CDR3 contains 12 residues.

This clonotype was seen more than once but under ten times. This chain joins TRBV20-1 and TRBJ1-3; 7 bases align to TRBD1. With V trimmed by 6 bases and J by 0 bases, 11 bases remained unmatched. Looked up from germline, CDR1 is DFQATT and CDR2 is SNEGSKA (reference sequence). The CDR3 extends over 16 amino acids. CDR3 sequence reads: CSATGQSLISGNTIYF. CDR3 nucleotides: TGCAGTGCAACGGGACAGAGTCTCATCTCTGGAAACACCATATATTTT.

This clonotype ranks as medium-sized (0.01 to 0.1%). The genes are TRBV11-2 and TRBJ1-1, with TRBD1 matching over 7 bases. V was clipped by 5 bases and J by 3 bases; unmatched bases: 6. Germline V lookup: CDR1 SGHAT, CDR2 FQNNGV. The CDR3 extends over 14 amino acids. CDR3 amino acids: CASSQDRVYTEAFF. CDR3 in DNA: TGTGCCAGCAGCCAAGACAGGGTCTACACTGAAGCTTTCTTT.

The chain couples TRBV5-1 to TRBJ1-1; D call uncertain. CDR1 is SGHRS, CDR2 YFSETQ, per germline. The germline V and J ends were trimmed by 0 bases and 4 bases, with 13 bases remaining between them. CDR3 size: 15 residues. CDR3 residues: CASSLGAARTTEAFF. Here the CDR3 DNA reads TGCGCCAGCAGCTTGGGGGCGGCACGGACCACTGAAGCTTTCTTT.

This clonotype is termed medium-sized. The chain employs TRBV2 and TRBJ1-3, with D unresolved. The CDR3 covers 13 residues. Germline-derived CDR1 and CDR2 are SNHLY and FYNNEI. V lost 8 bases and J lost 3, with 11 bases in between. CDR3 loop: CASRAFYGNTIYF. DNA of the CDR3: TGTGCCAGCCGGGCTTTTTATGGAAACACCATATATTTT.

V and J are TRBV19 and TRBJ1-2; D not certain. The CDR3 length is 14 residues. Germline V lookup: CDR1 LNHDA, CDR2 SQIVND (reference sequence). The germline V and J ends were trimmed by 5 bases and 4 bases, with 14 bases remaining between them. The CDR3 sequence: CASSPWTGFYGYTF. The CDR3 region has the DNA TGTGCCAGTAGTCCTTGGACGGGCTTCTATGGCTACACCTTC.